One and the same sample provided the 12 T cell receptor beta chains below, sequenced in a study of shared clonotypes between healthy human individuals. Here immunoSEQ multiplex PCR was the method, and the copy in TCRdb shows in-frame clones only, minus some. Of roughly 1,800,000 clones in the sample, 85% to 95% were seen once. Terminally differentiated effector memory CD45RA+ cells were left out of the naive CD8 fraction, which was CD45RO-negative and positively selected for CCR7. The sequenced sample consisted of naive CD8+ T cells sorted from blood. These receptors all come from a man between 18 and 29 years old in good health.

V is TRBV5-4 and J is TRBJ2-2; 7 bases agree with TRBD1. The length of the CDR3 is 15 residues. V was clipped by 2 bases and J by 7 bases; unmatched bases: 8. Germline V gives CDR1 SGHNT, CDR2 YYREEE (reference sequence). The CDR3 region has the DNA TGTGCCAGCAGCTTTAGACAGGGCGGAATCGGGGAGCTGTTTTTT. Protein: CASSFRQGGIGELFF.

The rearrangement links TRBV5-5 to TRBJ2-7; D gene ambiguous. Germline V gene sequence: CDR1 SGHKS, CDR2 YYEKEE (reference sequence). V lost 4 bases, J lost 4 bases, and 12 bases lay in between. The CDR3 totals 13 residues. In nucleotides, the CDR3 is TGTGCCAGCAGCCGAACGACCGAGTACGAGCAGTACTTC. Its protein product is CASSRTTEYEQYF.

This clone was picked up one time. This chain uses TRBV29-1 with TRBJ2-7; 8 nucleotides align to TRBD1. The CDR3 has 12 amino acids. J was trimmed by 4 bases and V by 4 bases; bases with no gene match: 3. Germline assignment: CDR1 SQVTM and CDR2 ANQGSEA. The CDR3 here is CSVGTGTYEQYF. The CDR3 DNA is TGCAGCGTTGGGACAGGGACTTACGAGCAGTACTTC.

V and J are TRBV11-2 and TRBJ2-7, with 7 bases identical to TRBD1. The CDR3 has 15 residues. V dropped 4 bases and J dropped 5; count of bases not matched to a gene: 11. From germline, CDR1 is SGHAT and CDR2 FQNNGV. The CDR3 sequence is CASSYSRQGSHEQYF. As DNA, the CDR3 is TGTGCCAGCAGCTACTCGAGACAGGGTAGCCACGAGCAGTACTTC.

The rearrangement links TRBV7-9 to TRBJ2-3, with TRBD1 matching 7 bases. CDR3 size: 15 residues. The germline gives CDR1 SEHNR, CDR2 FQNEAQ (reference sequence). After removal of 5 bases from V and 4 bases from J, the junction contained 9 bases not matched to a gene. The CDR3 is CASSGDTGDPDTQYF. CDR3 bases: TGTGCCAGCAGCGGAGATACAGGGGACCCAGATACGCAGTATTTT.

This rearrangement joins TRBV6-5 to TRBJ2-3; the D gene is possibly TRBD1 (5 bases). The CDR3 runs to 12 residues. V was clipped by 6 bases and J by 4 bases, with 8 bases between them. Germline values: CDR1 MNHEY, CDR2 SVGAGI. Written as DNA, the CDR3 is TGTGCCAGCAGGTCAGGGCCAGATACGCAGTATTTT. Protein: CASRSGPDTQYF.

The chain has TRBV28 and TRBJ2-7; D is ambiguous. This CDR3 has 14 amino acids. CDR1 MDHEN and CDR2 SYDVKM come from the germline V gene. The V end lost 3 bases, the J end lost 3 bases, and 12 bases lay between the germline ends. The CDR3 sequence is CASSFTPVRYEQYF. As DNA, the CDR3 is TGTGCCAGCAGTTTTACTCCGGTCCGCTACGAGCAGTACTTC. The full variable domain, with the rest looked up from reference TRBV28 and TRBJ2-7, is DVKVTQSSRYLVKRTGEKVFLECVQDMDHENMFWYRQDPGLGLRLIYFSYDVKMKEKGDIPEGYSVSREKKERFSLILESASTNQTSMYLCASSFTPVRYEQYFGPGTRLTVT.

As concerns this clone: Within the sample, other DNA sequences also encode this same CDR3. This chain links TRBV5-4 with TRBJ2-7; unclear D gene. Germline V CDR1 and CDR2: SGHNT, YYREEE (reference sequence). The CDR3 consists of 12 residues. V was cut by 4 bases and J by 0 bases, with 5 bases left in between. CDR3 sequence (DNA): TGTGCCAGCAGCCCGGACTCCTACGAGCAGTACTTC. This sequence encodes CASSPDSYEQYF.

The rearrangement links TRBV9 to TRBJ2-2; 7 positions match TRBD1. This CDR3 is built from 17 residues. Trimming took 3 bases from V and 2 from J; bases not matched to a gene: 10. The germline CDR1 and CDR2 sequences are SGDLS and YYNGEE. CDR3 coding DNA: TGTGCCAGCAGCGCGACTGAACAGGGGCCAAACACCGGGGAGCTGTTTTTT. It codes for CASSATEQGPNTGELFF.

As regards this clone: The sample contains more than one DNA sequence encoding this CDR3. The V gene is TRBV7-9, the J gene TRBJ2-5; possible D gene TRBD2, 5 bases. CDR3 length equals 13 residues. V gave up 1 base and J gave up 5 bases, with 8 bases separating them. Germline V gene lookup returns CDR1 SEHNR and CDR2 FQNEAQ (reference sequence). CDR3 amino acids: CASSLVSGETQYF. The CDR3 nucleotides read TGTGCCAGCAGCTTAGTCTCGGGGGAGACCCAGTACTTC. The whole variable domain, filled in from reference TRBV7-9 and TRBJ2-5, reads DTGVSQNPRHKITKRGQNVTFRCDPISEHNRLYWYRQTLGQGPEFLTYFQNEAQLEKSRLLSDRFSAERPKGSFSTLEIQRTEQGDSAMYLCASSLVSGETQYFGPGTRLLVL.

The genes are TRBV15 and TRBJ2-1; the match to TRBD2 covers 7 bases. V shed 2 bases, J shed 8 bases, and the junction held 12 bases outside the gene matches. The CDR3 contains 16 residues. CDR1 is LNHNV, CDR2 YYDKDF, per germline (reference sequence). The CDR3 loop reads CATSRRWTGGRDEQFF. CDR3 nucleotides: TGTGCCACCAGCAGAAGGTGGACGGGAGGAAGAGATGAGCAGTTCTTC.

The chain couples TRBV11-2 to TRBJ2-7; a possible D gene is TRBD1 (6 bases). V dropped 8 bases and J dropped 0 bases, with 11 bases sitting between them. CDR1 SGHAT and CDR2 FQNNGV come from the germline V gene. CDR3 length: 13 residues. CDR3 amino acids: CASYGDNSYEQYF. The CDR3 DNA reads as TGTGCCAGCTATGGGGACAACTCCTACGAGCAGTACTTC. Looking up the rest from reference TRBV11-2 and TRBJ2-7 gives the full variable domain: EAGVAQSPRYKIIEKRQSVAFWCNPISGHATLYWYQQILGQGPKLLIQFQNNGVVDDSQLPKDRFSAERLKGVDSTLKIQPAKLEDSAVYLCASYGDNSYEQYFGPGTRLTVT.